The rows below give T cell receptor beta chains drawn from one sample of a study of tumor-infiltrating lymphocytes in primary liver carcinoma. A single record per CDR3 protein comes from TCRdb applying MiXCR to the multiplex PCR reads. The data hold 65,000 to 80,000 distinct CDR3 sequences, with over 60% observed a single time. The specimen sequenced was liver tumor tissue from sampling region 4. The source of these receptors is a man in his forties or fifties with primary liver carcinoma and hepatitis B virus infection. CDR3s include the opening cysteine and the closing phenylalanine or tryptophan. The D gene is left open where the match is weak. Clone size appears in some rows only: once, few, many, or a class for an expanded clone.

d_gene	abundance	len	j_gene	v_gene	CDR3aa	CDR3nt
TRBD1	.	14	TRBJ1-1	TRBV6-5	CASSYSDRADEDLF	TGTGCCAGCAGTTACTCGGACAGGGCGGATGAAGATCTCTTT
.	.	12	TRBJ2-7	TRBV4-1	CASIGWSNEQYF	TGCGCCAGCATAGGATGGAGTAACGAGCAGTATTTC
TRBD1	.	19	TRBJ2-1	TRBV18	CASSLNSGQGVGSYNEQFF	TGTGCCAGCTCCCTAAACTCGGGACAGGGGGTCGGCTCCTACAATGAGCAGTTCTTC
.	.	14	TRBJ1-5	TRBV11-2	CASSTGRVPDPQHF	TGTGCCAGCAGCACCGGACGGGTTCCTGATCCCCAGCATTTT
.	many	15	TRBJ1-1	TRBV5-4	CASSLERTLNTEAFF	TGTGCCAGCAGCTTGGAACGAACCTTGAACACTGAAGCTTTCTTT
.	.	14	TRBJ2-2	TRBV11-1	CASSLEGNTWELFF	TGTGCGAGCAGCTTAGAGGGGAACACCTGGGAGCTGTTTTTT
TRBD1	many	20	TRBJ2-6	TRBV6-1	CASSEEDAGTGVSGANVLTF	TGTGCCAGCAGTGAAGAGGATGCGGGGACAGGGGTATCTGGGGCCAACGTCCTGACTTTC
.	.	14	TRBJ1-4	TRBV11-2	CTSSLEVGYERLFF	TGTACCAGCAGCTTAGAGGTTGGGTACGAAAGACTGTTTTTT
.	.	14	TRBJ2-3	TRBV11-2	CASSFDGPPNTQYF	TGTGCCAGCAGCTTCGACGGACCCCCGAATACGCAGTATTTT
TRBD2	.	17	TRBJ2-7	TRBV4-1	CASSLYPSGGGSYKQYF	TGCGCCAGTAGCCTTTACCCTAGCGGAGGCGGCTCCTACAAGCAGTACTTC
TRBD2	.	19	TRBJ2-3	TRBV12-3/TRBV12-4	CASSQDGYSSGRSPDMQYF	TGTGCCAGCAGTCAGGACGGATACTCCAGCGGGAGGTCTCCAGATATGCAGTATTTT
.	.	15	TRBJ2-4	TRBV20-1	CSGSRSLEANSIQYF	TGCAGTGGTAGCAGGTCCCTTGAGGCTAATAGCATTCAGTACTTC
.	.	13	TRBJ1-1	TRBV29-1	CSVQVKEATEAFF	TGCAGCGTTCAGGTCAAGGAAGCCACTGAAGCTTTCTTT
TRBD1	.	16	TRBJ1-2	TRBV10-3	CAISRIAAGTVYGYTF	TGTGCCATCAGTCGCATCGCCGCCGGGACAGTCTATGGCTACACCTTC
TRBD1	.	15	TRBJ2-7	TRBV6-1	CASSGAPGQGYEQYF	TGTGCCAGCAGTGGAGCCCCGGGACAGGGGTACGAACAGTACTTC